Sequencing of this T cell receptor (beta chain) was carried out in a study of T cell responses to AZD1222 COVID-19 vaccine. TCRdb's table, derived via immunoSEQ multiplex PCR, lists solely in-frame clones and lacks some. Here the sample spans around 180,000 clones, 85% to 90% being singletons. Trimming took 8 bases from V and 1 from J, leaving 11 bases between them. The CDR3 has 13 amino acids. The study, taken as a whole, reports: The span of vaccine-associated CD4 TCRs extended across spike, with dominance at 160-218 and 743-854.

Turning to this clone: As yet, its antigen is unknown.

The chain couples TRBV12-3 or TRBV12-4 to TRBJ2-5; perhaps TRBD2 as D (7 bases). The specimen was peripheral blood, collected on day 0 of AZD1222 vaccination. This receptor was taken from an adult in good health. The CDR3 DNA sequence: TGTGCCAGCGTGGGGGGGGCCCAAGAGACCCAGTACTTC. Translated, it gives CASVGGAQETQYF.